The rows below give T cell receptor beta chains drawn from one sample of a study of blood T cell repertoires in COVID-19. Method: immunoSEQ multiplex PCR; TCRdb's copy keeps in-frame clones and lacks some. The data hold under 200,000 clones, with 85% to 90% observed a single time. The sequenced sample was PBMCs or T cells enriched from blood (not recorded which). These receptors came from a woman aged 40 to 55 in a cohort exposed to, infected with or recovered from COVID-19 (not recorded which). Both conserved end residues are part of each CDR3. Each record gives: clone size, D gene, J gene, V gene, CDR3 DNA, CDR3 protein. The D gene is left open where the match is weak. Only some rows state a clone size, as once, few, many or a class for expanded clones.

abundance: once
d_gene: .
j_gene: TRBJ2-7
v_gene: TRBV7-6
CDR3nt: TGTGCCAGCAGCACGGACAGTTCCTACGAGCAGTACTTC
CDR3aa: CASSTDSSYEQYF

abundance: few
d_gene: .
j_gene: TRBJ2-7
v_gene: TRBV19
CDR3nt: TGTGCCAGTAGTATTGGGGGGGCCCACTACGAGCAGTACTTC
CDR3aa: CASSIGGAHYEQYF

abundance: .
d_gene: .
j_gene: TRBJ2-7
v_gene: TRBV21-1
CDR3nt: TGTGCCAGCAGCAAAGATCTTATCCGGGACAACTCCTACGAGCAGTACTTC
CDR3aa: CASSKDLIRDNSYEQYF

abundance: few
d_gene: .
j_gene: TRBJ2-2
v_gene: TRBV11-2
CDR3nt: TGTGCCAGCAGCTTGTCGAGGAACACCGGGGAGCTGTTTTTT
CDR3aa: CASSLSRNTGELFF

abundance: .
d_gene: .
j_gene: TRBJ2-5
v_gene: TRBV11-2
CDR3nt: TGTGCCAGCAGCTCCGACATATTCAGGGGAGAGACCCAGTACTTC
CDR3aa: CASSSDIFRGETQYF

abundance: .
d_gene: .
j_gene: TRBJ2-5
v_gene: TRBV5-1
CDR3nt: TGCGCCAGCAGCTTGGAGAGCGGAACAGAGACCCAGTACTTC
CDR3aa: CASSLESGTETQYF

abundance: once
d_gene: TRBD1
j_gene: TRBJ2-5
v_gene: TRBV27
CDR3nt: TGTGCCAGCAGTACTCAAGTAGTCACAGGGGCTTGGGAGACCCAGTACTTC
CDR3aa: CASSTQVVTGAWETQYF

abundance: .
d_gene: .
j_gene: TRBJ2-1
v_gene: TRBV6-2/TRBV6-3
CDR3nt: TGTGCCAGCAGTTACCGGGGGAGGAATGAGCAGTTCTTC
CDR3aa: CASSYRGRNEQFF

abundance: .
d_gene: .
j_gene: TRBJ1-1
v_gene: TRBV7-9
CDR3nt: TGTGCCAGCAGCTCTTCCCTAGGACAGAAAGGACCCGACACTGAAGCTTTCTTT
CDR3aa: CASSSSLGQKGPDTEAFF

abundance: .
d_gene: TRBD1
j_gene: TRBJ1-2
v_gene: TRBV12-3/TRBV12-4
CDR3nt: TGTGCCAGCCCTGGAGAGGGGGCGCGGGGCTACACCTTC
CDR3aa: CASPGEGARGYTF

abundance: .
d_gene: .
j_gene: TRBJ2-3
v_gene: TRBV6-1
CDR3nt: TGTGCCAGCAGTGAATTCTGGGAGGCGACAGATACGCAGTATTTT
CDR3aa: CASSEFWEATDTQYF

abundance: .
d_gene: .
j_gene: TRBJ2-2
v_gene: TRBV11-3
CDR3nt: TGTGCCAGCAGCTTAGACGGTTCGGGGGAGCTGTTTTTT
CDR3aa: CASSLDGSGELFF

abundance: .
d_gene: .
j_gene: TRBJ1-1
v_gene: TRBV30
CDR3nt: TGTGCCTGGAGTCTCCACAGGGAGAACACTGAAGCTTTCTTT
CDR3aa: CAWSLHRENTEAFF

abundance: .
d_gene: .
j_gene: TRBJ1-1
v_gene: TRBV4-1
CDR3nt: TGCGCCAGCTCCAGAGGACTTATCTCGAACACTGAAGCTTTCTTT
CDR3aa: CASSRGLISNTEAFF

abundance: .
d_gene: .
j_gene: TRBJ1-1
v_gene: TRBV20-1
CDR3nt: TGCAGTGCTAGTCGGGCAGGGGCGATCGCGAACACTGAAGCTTTCTTT
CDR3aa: CSASRAGAIANTEAFF

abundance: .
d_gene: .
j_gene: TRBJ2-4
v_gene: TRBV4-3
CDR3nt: TGCGCCAGCAGCTCTTCGCGGCTACAAAACATTCAGTACTTC
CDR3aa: CASSSSRLQNIQYF

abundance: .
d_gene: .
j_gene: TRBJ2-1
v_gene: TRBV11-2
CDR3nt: TGTGCCAGCAGCTCCGGCGCAGGATCGGGAATGACCTACAATGAGCAGTTCTTC
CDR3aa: CASSSGAGSGMTYNEQFF

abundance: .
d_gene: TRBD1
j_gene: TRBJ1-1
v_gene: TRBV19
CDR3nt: TGTGCCAGTAGCCGACAGGGGGCAGGCACTGAAGCTTTCTTT
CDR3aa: CASSRQGAGTEAFF

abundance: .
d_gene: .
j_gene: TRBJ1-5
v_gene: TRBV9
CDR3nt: TGTGCCAGCAGCGTAGGCGGAGGGAGGAACCAGCCCCAGCATTTT
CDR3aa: CASSVGGGRNQPQHF

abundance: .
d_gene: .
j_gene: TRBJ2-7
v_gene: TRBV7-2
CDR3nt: TGTGCCAGCAGCTACGGACAGACGGCCGGCGAGCAGTACTTC
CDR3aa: CASSYGQTAGEQYF

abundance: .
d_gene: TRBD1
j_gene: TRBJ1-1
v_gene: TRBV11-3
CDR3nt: TGTGCCAGCAGCCCGCGACAGGGGGTGAACACTGAAGCTTTCTTT
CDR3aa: CASSPRQGVNTEAFF

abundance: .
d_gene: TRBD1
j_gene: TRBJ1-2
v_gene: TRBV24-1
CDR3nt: TGTGCCACCAGTGATCCCGACCGGGACAGGGGGCACTATGGCTACACCTTC
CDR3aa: CATSDPDRDRGHYGYTF

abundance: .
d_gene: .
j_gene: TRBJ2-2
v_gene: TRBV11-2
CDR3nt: TGTGCCAGCAGCGCCGGGACTTTCACCGGGGAGCTGTTTTTT
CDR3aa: CASSAGTFTGELFF

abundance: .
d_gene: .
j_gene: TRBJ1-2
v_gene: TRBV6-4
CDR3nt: TGTGCCAGCAGGGACAGCTCTAACTATGGCTACACCTTC
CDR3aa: CASRDSSNYGYTF

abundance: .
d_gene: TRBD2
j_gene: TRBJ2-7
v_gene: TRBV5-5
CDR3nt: TGTGCCAGCGGTTATGGGGGCGGGAGGGTCTGGAATGAGCAGTACTTC
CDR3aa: CASGYGGGRVWNEQYF

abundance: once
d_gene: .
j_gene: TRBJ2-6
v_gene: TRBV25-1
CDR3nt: TGTGCCAGCAGGTTAACGGCTGGGGCCAACGTCCTGACTTTC
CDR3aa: CASRLTAGANVLTF

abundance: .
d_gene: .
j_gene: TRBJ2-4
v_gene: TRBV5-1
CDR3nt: TGCGCCAGCAGCTTGTCAGGGCGTAGGAACATTCAGTACTTC
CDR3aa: CASSLSGRRNIQYF

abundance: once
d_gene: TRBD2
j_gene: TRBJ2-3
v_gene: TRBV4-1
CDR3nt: TGCGCCAGCAGCCAACTTATAGCGGGGAGCACAGATACGCAGTATTTT
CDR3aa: CASSQLIAGSTDTQYF

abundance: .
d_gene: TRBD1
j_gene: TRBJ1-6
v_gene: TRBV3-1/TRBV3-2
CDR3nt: TGTGCCAGCAGCCAAGACGCGACAGGGGGCTCACCCCTCCACTTT
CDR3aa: CASSQDATGGSPLHF

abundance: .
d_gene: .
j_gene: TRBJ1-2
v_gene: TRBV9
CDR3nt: TGTGCCAGCAGCGTAGGGTCAGGGTATGGCTACACCTTC
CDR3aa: CASSVGSGYGYTF

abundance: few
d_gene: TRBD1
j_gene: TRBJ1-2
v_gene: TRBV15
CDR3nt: TGTGCCACCAGCAGAGATATCGCCACAGGGGAAGGCTACACCTTC
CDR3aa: CATSRDIATGEGYTF

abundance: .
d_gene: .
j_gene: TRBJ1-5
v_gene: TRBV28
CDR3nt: TGTGCCAGCACGCGGGTACAAGACAATCAGCCCCAGCATTTT
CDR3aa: CASTRVQDNQPQHF

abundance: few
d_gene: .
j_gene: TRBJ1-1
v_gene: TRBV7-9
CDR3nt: TGTGCCAGCAACCCCCTTTTGGGGCGCCACCTGAACACTGAAGCTTTCTTT
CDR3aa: CASNPLLGRHLNTEAFF

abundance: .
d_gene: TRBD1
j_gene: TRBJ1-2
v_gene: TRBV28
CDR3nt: TGTGCCAGCAGTTTGTCTTCCCTGGGACAGGAAGGTTATGGCTACACCTTC
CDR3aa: CASSLSSLGQEGYGYTF

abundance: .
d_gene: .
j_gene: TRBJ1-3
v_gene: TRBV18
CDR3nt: TGTGCCAGCTCACCACCGAGGGTGTTCGGAAACACCATATATTTT
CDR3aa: CASSPPRVFGNTIYF

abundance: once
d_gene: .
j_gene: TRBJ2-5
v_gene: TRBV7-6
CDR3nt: TGTGCCAGCAGCTCAAGGGGGGGTGAGACCCAGTACTTC
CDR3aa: CASSSRGGETQYF

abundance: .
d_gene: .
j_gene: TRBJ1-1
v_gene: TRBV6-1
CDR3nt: TGTGCCAGCAGTGTTGGGCGTGCGGGCCCGAACACTGAAGCTTTCTTT
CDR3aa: CASSVGRAGPNTEAFF

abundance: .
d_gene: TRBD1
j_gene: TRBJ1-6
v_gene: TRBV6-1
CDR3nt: TGTGCCAGCCGTGACAGGGGAGAGGCCCCGTACCCCCCCCTCCACTTT
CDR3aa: CASRDRGEAPYPPLHF

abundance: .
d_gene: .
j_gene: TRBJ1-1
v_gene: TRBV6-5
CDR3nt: TGTGCCAGCGTTCAGGTGAATACTGAAGCTTTCTTT
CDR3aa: CASVQVNTEAFF

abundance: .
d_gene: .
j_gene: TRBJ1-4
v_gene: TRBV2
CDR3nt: TGTGCCAGCAGGGGATTGAGCGGGGACGAAAAACTGTTTTTT
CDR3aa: CASRGLSGDEKLFF

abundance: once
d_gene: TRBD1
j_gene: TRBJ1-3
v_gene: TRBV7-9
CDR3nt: TGTGCCAGCAGCTTTGGGACAGGGTGGCCCTCTGGAAACACCATATATTTT
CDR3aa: CASSFGTGWPSGNTIYF

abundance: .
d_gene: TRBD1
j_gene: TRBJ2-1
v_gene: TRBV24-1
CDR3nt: TGTGCCACCAGTCCGGGGACAGGGCAAAATGAGCAGTTCTTC
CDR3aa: CATSPGTGQNEQFF

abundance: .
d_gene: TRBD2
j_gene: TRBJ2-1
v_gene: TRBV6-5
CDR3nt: TGTGCCAGCAGCTCCCCCGGGGGAGGGGATGAGCAGTTCTTC
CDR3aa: CASSSPGGGDEQFF

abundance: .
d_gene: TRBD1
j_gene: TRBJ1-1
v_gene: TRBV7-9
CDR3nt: TGTGCCAGCAGCTCAAACAGGGGCCACAAAGGGATGTCCACTGAAGCTTTCTTT
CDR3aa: CASSSNRGHKGMSTEAFF

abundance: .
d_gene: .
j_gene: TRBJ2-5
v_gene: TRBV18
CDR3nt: TGTGCCACCCTGGGCAGGGGTCAAGAGACCCAGTACTTC
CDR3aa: CATLGRGQETQYF

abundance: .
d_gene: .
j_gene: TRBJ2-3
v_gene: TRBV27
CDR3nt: TGTGCCAGCAGTTTGCGAAGGCTCGAGACAGGAGAAGATACGCAGTATTTT
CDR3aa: CASSLRRLETGEDTQYF

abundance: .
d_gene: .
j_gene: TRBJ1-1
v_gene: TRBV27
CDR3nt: TGTGCCAGCAGTTTATCGCGGGACCGTCAAGCTTTCTTT
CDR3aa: CASSLSRDRQAFF

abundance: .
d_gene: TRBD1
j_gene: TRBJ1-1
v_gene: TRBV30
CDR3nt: TGTGCCTGGAGTGTTCCCGGGACAGGGGGCCCTTTTGAAGCTTTCTTT
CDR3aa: CAWSVPGTGGPFEAFF

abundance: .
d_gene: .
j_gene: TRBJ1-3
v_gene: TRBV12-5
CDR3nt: TGTGCTAGTGGGTCGACAGACTCTGGAAACACCATATATTTT
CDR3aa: CASGSTDSGNTIYF

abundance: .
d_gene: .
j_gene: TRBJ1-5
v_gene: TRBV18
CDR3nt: TGTGCCAGCTCACCACCCAGGACAGACACGAGCAATCAGCCCCAGCATTTT
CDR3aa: CASSPPRTDTSNQPQHF

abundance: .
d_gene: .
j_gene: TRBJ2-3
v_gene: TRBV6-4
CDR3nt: TGTGCCAGCAGTCCGGGACTCGCCAGCACAGATACGCAGTATTTT
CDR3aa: CASSPGLASTDTQYF